These T cell receptor beta chains were read from a single sample in a study of blood T cells in healthy people across ages. From the 5' RACE reads, TCRdb called clonotypes with MiXCR, one entry per CDR3 protein. This table has about 1,400,000 distinct CDR3 sequences, approximately 60% appearing once. Sequences were obtained from blood. Receptors were obtained from a man younger than 35 in good health. CDR3s include the opening cysteine and the closing phenylalanine or tryptophan. D genes are given only for firm matches. Expanded clones get a size class; other rows say once, few or many, or leave the size out.

clone_size: few; v_call: TRBV7-6; j_call: NA; d_call: TRBD1; cdr3_aa: CASSLGRTGETEQYF
clone_size: few; v_call: TRBV5-5; j_call: TRBJ2-1; d_call: NA; cdr3_aa: CASSFQGLSAYNEQFF
clone_size: NA; v_call: TRBV20-1; j_call: TRBJ1-2; d_call: NA; cdr3_aa: CSARDTGTNLNGYTF
clone_size: NA; v_call: TRBV4-1; j_call: TRBJ2-3; d_call: NA; cdr3_aa: CASKPGLNTDTQYF
clone_size: NA; v_call: TRBV7-9; j_call: TRBJ2-7; d_call: NA; cdr3_aa: CASSPGRGYSYEQYF
clone_size: many; v_call: TRBV10-3; j_call: TRBJ2-5; d_call: TRBD1; cdr3_aa: CAISWDRGGSETQYF
clone_size: once; v_call: TRBV7-2; j_call: TRBJ2-1; d_call: TRBD2; cdr3_aa: CASSLSGSGLYEQFF
clone_size: NA; v_call: TRBV6-6; j_call: TRBJ2-5; d_call: NA; cdr3_aa: CASSYPPWREETQYF
clone_size: few; v_call: TRBV11-2; j_call: TRBJ2-3; d_call: NA; cdr3_aa: CASSWDTTGTDTQYF
clone_size: once; v_call: TRBV10-3; j_call: TRBJ1-1; d_call: NA; cdr3_aa: CAIGGSPMNTEAFF
clone_size: NA; v_call: TRBV7-9; j_call: TRBJ1-1; d_call: NA; cdr3_aa: CASSNLQGGNTEAFF
clone_size: NA; v_call: TRBV7-2; j_call: TRBJ2-1; d_call: TRBD2; cdr3_aa: CASSTNSGGNEQFF
clone_size: NA; v_call: TRBV5-1; j_call: TRBJ2-7; d_call: TRBD1; cdr3_aa: CASTAETGIYEQYF
clone_size: NA; v_call: TRBV30; j_call: TRBJ2-1; d_call: NA; cdr3_aa: CARRRGNEQFF
clone_size: NA; v_call: TRBV2; j_call: TRBJ2-3; d_call: NA; cdr3_aa: CAARRGETDTQYF
clone_size: NA; v_call: TRBV2; j_call: TRBJ2-1; d_call: TRBD1; cdr3_aa: CASRVQGPYNEQFF
clone_size: NA; v_call: TRBV12-3/TRBV12-4; j_call: TRBJ1-2; d_call: NA; cdr3_aa: CASSPGLTDIYGYTF
clone_size: NA; v_call: TRBV20-1; j_call: TRBJ2-6; d_call: TRBD1; cdr3_aa: CSANDRGLFSGANVLTF
clone_size: many; v_call: TRBV29-1; j_call: TRBJ2-5; d_call: NA; cdr3_aa: CSVEQGIQETQYF
clone_size: NA; v_call: TRBV24-1; j_call: TRBJ2-1; d_call: NA; cdr3_aa: CATSEENVNNEQFF
clone_size: NA; v_call: TRBV7-2; j_call: TRBJ2-7; d_call: NA; cdr3_aa: CASSTGPRSTYEQYF
clone_size: once; v_call: TRBV5-1; j_call: TRBJ2-1; d_call: NA; cdr3_aa: CASSWGVRSYNEQFF
clone_size: NA; v_call: TRBV7-2; j_call: TRBJ2-1; d_call: TRBD2; cdr3_aa: CASSLGGDGRVDEQFF
clone_size: NA; v_call: TRBV19; j_call: TRBJ2-2; d_call: NA; cdr3_aa: CASSSRGVGGTGELFF
clone_size: NA; v_call: TRBV4-1; j_call: TRBJ2-6; d_call: NA; cdr3_aa: CASSQGDGTLGGANVLTF
clone_size: NA; v_call: TRBV4-3; j_call: TRBJ2-7; d_call: NA; cdr3_aa: CASSQDPNLAPYEQYF
clone_size: few; v_call: TRBV6-2/TRBV6-3; j_call: TRBJ1-1; d_call: TRBD1; cdr3_aa: CASSYLSGQGARNTEAFF
clone_size: NA; v_call: TRBV28; j_call: TRBJ1-5; d_call: TRBD1; cdr3_aa: CASSPGQGHDLVPQHF
clone_size: few; v_call: TRBV9; j_call: TRBJ1-1; d_call: NA; cdr3_aa: CASSVDGLGLNTEAFF
clone_size: NA; v_call: TRBV6-2/TRBV6-3; j_call: TRBJ1-1; d_call: NA; cdr3_aa: CASSTQRLSTEAFF
clone_size: NA; v_call: TRBV5-6; j_call: TRBJ2-3; d_call: NA; cdr3_aa: CASSGERFTDTQYF
clone_size: few; v_call: TRBV5-5; j_call: TRBJ2-5; d_call: NA; cdr3_aa: CASSLSENFQETQYF
clone_size: NA; v_call: TRBV12-5; j_call: TRBJ2-1; d_call: NA; cdr3_aa: CASIRGLGTYNEQFF
clone_size: few; v_call: TRBV7-2; j_call: TRBJ2-7; d_call: TRBD2; cdr3_aa: CASSSRTRRDEQYF
clone_size: many; v_call: TRBV20-1; j_call: TRBJ2-3; d_call: NA; cdr3_aa: CSARDFRAVSTDTQYF
clone_size: many; v_call: TRBV12-3/TRBV12-4; j_call: TRBJ2-1; d_call: NA; cdr3_aa: CASSLAGASYNEQFF
clone_size: NA; v_call: TRBV20-1; j_call: TRBJ2-5; d_call: TRBD1; cdr3_aa: CSAETGVEETQYF
clone_size: once; v_call: TRBV28; j_call: TRBJ1-5; d_call: NA; cdr3_aa: CASCLNGINQPQHF
clone_size: NA; v_call: TRBV12-3/TRBV12-4; j_call: TRBJ1-6; d_call: NA; cdr3_aa: CASQFHSPLHF
clone_size: NA; v_call: TRBV6-6; j_call: TRBJ1-6; d_call: TRBD1; cdr3_aa: CASRPGTVNSPLHF
clone_size: NA; v_call: TRBV4-2; j_call: TRBJ2-1; d_call: NA; cdr3_aa: CASSPDRLEDEQFF
clone_size: NA; v_call: TRBV29-1; j_call: TRBJ2-3; d_call: NA; cdr3_aa: CSVSGLVLDTQYF
clone_size: NA; v_call: TRBV6-2/TRBV6-3; j_call: TRBJ1-5; d_call: TRBD1; cdr3_aa: CASSEDRIRPQHF
clone_size: NA; v_call: TRBV28; j_call: TRBJ1-5; d_call: NA; cdr3_aa: CASSFHQPQHF
clone_size: few; v_call: TRBV12-5; j_call: TRBJ2-5; d_call: NA; cdr3_aa: CASGFSGVGETQYF
clone_size: NA; v_call: TRBV12-3/TRBV12-4; j_call: TRBJ2-7; d_call: TRBD1; cdr3_aa: CASSLTSQGSGSYEQNF
clone_size: NA; v_call: TRBV12-5; j_call: TRBJ2-3; d_call: TRBD2; cdr3_aa: CASGDRTSGRDTQYF
clone_size: NA; v_call: TRBV7-9; j_call: TRBJ1-1; d_call: NA; cdr3_aa: CASSFRRGMNTEAFF
clone_size: NA; v_call: TRBV29-1; j_call: NA; d_call: NA; cdr3_aa: CSVPGGQGSYNEQYF
clone_size: NA; v_call: TRBV14; j_call: NA; d_call: NA; cdr3_aa: CASSQDGTRVETQYF
clone_size: NA; v_call: TRBV4-2; j_call: TRBJ2-7; d_call: NA; cdr3_aa: CASSPPLGRTPYEQYF
clone_size: few; v_call: TRBV5-1; j_call: TRBJ2-3; d_call: TRBD1; cdr3_aa: CASSSGTGAPDTQYF
clone_size: NA; v_call: TRBV12-3/TRBV12-4; j_call: TRBJ1-1; d_call: NA; cdr3_aa: CASSLGAGCIDTEAFF
clone_size: NA; v_call: TRBV20-1; j_call: TRBJ1-5; d_call: NA; cdr3_aa: CSASPQANQRQHF
clone_size: NA; v_call: TRBV29-1; j_call: TRBJ2-7; d_call: TRBD2; cdr3_aa: CSVEGSGGSYNEQYF
clone_size: NA; v_call: TRBV7-2; j_call: TRBJ1-2; d_call: TRBD1; cdr3_aa: CASSSLANRGINGYTF
clone_size: NA; v_call: TRBV4-1; j_call: TRBJ2-1; d_call: NA; cdr3_aa: CASSQRTDPVQFF
clone_size: NA; v_call: TRBV4-1; j_call: TRBJ2-1; d_call: NA; cdr3_aa: CASSQEWAAWLDNEQFF
clone_size: NA; v_call: TRBV27; j_call: TRBJ2-7; d_call: NA; cdr3_aa: CASSLYFSSYEQYF